This passage covers 23 T cell receptor beta chains from one sample sequenced in a study of blood T cell repertoires in COVID-19. The protocol was immunoSEQ multiplex PCR, while the TCRdb copy is restricted to in-frame clones and leaves out a portion. Of under 150,000 clones listed, 70% to 90% were seen once; the top ten hold around 8%. Sequencing was performed on peripheral blood. Receptors originate from a woman aged 55-70 years with COVID-19, enrolled during active disease.

The CDR3 bases are TGTGCCAGCAGCTTGGACCACCCAGGACAGGGCTACGAGCAGTACTTC. Translating gives CASSLDHPGQGYEQYF. This chain links TRBV7-2 with TRBJ2-7, with TRBD1 identical over 8 bases. The CDR3 covers 16 residues. CDR1 is SGHTA, CDR2 FQGNSA, per germline. The junction had 10 bases not matched to a gene; V was cut back by 3 bases and J by 3 bases.

The chain couples TRBV7-8 to TRBJ2-5; TRBD2 matches 11 bases. CDR1 and CDR2 from the germline V gene are SGHVS and FQNEAQ. The CDR3 runs to 16 residues. The ends lost 3 bases at V and 5 bases at J; junction bases unmatched: 8. The CDR3 DNA sequence: TGTGCCAGCAGCTTGATTGTTAGCGGGGGGGCGGAGACCCAGTACTTC. Encoded protein: CASSLIVSGGAETQYF.

The CDR3 coding sequence is TGCGCCAGCAGCCAAGGACCCCCGGGATCCTACGAGCAGTACTTC. It specifies CASSQGPPGSYEQYF. The chain recombines TRBV4-3 with TRBJ2-7; TRBD2 is a possible D gene (5 bases). This CDR3 is 15 amino acids long. With 1 base removed from V and 1 base from J, the gap between germline ends came to 11 bases. The germline V gene has CDR1 LGHNA and CDR2 YSLEER.

The rearrangement uses TRBV19 and TRBJ1-3; D gene uncertain. The germline V gene encodes CDR1 LNHDA and CDR2 SQIVND (reference sequence). The CDR3 has 16 amino acids. Trimming removed 7 bases from V and 0 bases from J, with 16 bases in between. The CDR3 region has the DNA TGTGCCAGTAAAGCTGGGCGAGTAGACTCTGGAAACACCATATATTTT. Translating gives CASKAGRVDSGNTIYF.

J is TRBJ2-3 and V is TRBV6-4; 7 bases match TRBD2. Germline V gene lookup returns CDR1 MRHNA and CDR2 SNTAGT. J gave up 6 bases and V 4 bases, and 10 bases lay outside the gene matches. This CDR3 is 15 amino acids long. CDR3 protein: CASSALSGGRDTQYF. CDR3 nucleotide sequence: TGTGCCAGCAGTGCCCTTTCGGGGGGTAGGGATACGCAGTATTTT.

This chain uses TRBV7-2 with TRBJ1-2, with D tentatively TRBD1 (5 bases). V lost 2 bases, J lost 5 bases, and 12 bases lay in between. The germline gives CDR1 SGHTA, CDR2 FQGNSA. This CDR3 contains 14 residues. DNA for the CDR3: TGTGCCAGCAGCTTACAGGGTGAATCGTATGGCTACACCTTC. This translates into CASSLQGESYGYTF.

The sample holds a few counts of this clone. The chain uses TRBV21-1 and TRBJ1-4; TRBD1, as called in the table, went unchecked against the DNA. TRBV21-1 is labeled a pseudogene. The CDR3 consists of 21 residues. The CDR3 DNA reads as TGTGCCAGCAGCAAAGGAGGGGGTCGGGACAGGGTGTACTCAACTAATGAAAAACTGTTTTTT. This translates into CASSKGGGRDRVYSTNEKLFF.

This chain links TRBV5-1 with TRBJ1-5, with 8 positions matching TRBD1. The V gene end was trimmed by 4 bases and the J gene end by 4 bases; junction bases not matched to a gene: 7. CDR3 size: 15 residues. CDR1 SGHRS and CDR2 YFSETQ come from the germline V gene. In nucleotides, the CDR3 is TGCGCCAGCAGCCGCGCGGGACAGGAGAATCAGCCCCAGCATTTT. Residues: CASSRAGQENQPQHF.

The V gene is TRBV6-5, the J gene TRBJ2-7; D is undetermined. Deletions cut 5 bases from V and 0 bases from J, with 11 bases between. CDR1 and CDR2 from the germline V gene are MNHEY and SVGAGI. The CDR3 spans 14 residues. In DNA form, the CDR3 reads TGTGCCAGCAGTCCTAGACCGAGCTCCTACGAGCAGTACTTC. Translating gives CASSPRPSSYEQYF.

This chain links TRBV19 with TRBJ1-1; 8 nucleotides line up with TRBD1. Germline-derived CDR1 and CDR2 are LNHDA and SQIVND (reference sequence). V lost 4 bases and J lost 5; bases outside the gene matches: 6. The CDR3 spans 14 residues. In DNA, the CDR3 is TGTGCCAGTAGTACCAGGGGGCTGGGGACTGAAGCTTTCTTT. This translates into CASSTRGLGTEAFF.

This clone turned up a few times. The J gene is TRBJ1-3, the V gene TRBV7-3; 8 bases are shared with TRBD1. Germline lookup yields CDR1 SGHTA and CDR2 FQGTGA. The length of the CDR3 is 15 residues. The J segment lost 3 bases and the V segment lost 5 bases, leaving 6 bases of the junction unmatched. CDR3 nucleotides: TGTGCCAGCAGCCTGTCAGGGGGCTTTGGAAACACCATATATTTT. Translating gives CASSLSGGFGNTIYF.

The V and J genes are TRBV25-1 and TRBJ1-1, with a weak D call TRBD1 (6 bases). The germline gives CDR1 MGHDK, CDR2 SYGVNS. The CDR3 totals 17 residues. V was trimmed by 2 bases and J by 2 bases, leaving 18 bases between them. The CDR3 reads CASSESRMGALNTEAFF. In DNA, the CDR3 is TGTGCCAGCAGTGAAAGTCGAATGGGGGCTCTAAACACTGAAGCTTTCTTT.

The chain employs TRBV14 and TRBJ2-3; no clear D gene. Germline V CDR1 and CDR2: SGHDN, FVKESK. With 0 bases removed from V and 6 bases from J, the gap between germline ends came to 10 bases. The length of the CDR3 is 14 residues. The CDR3 here is CASSQDNIVDTQYF. In nucleotides, the CDR3 is TGTGCCAGCAGCCAAGATAATATTGTGGATACGCAGTATTTT.

The chain joins TRBV3-1 (or the pseudogene TRBV3-2) to TRBJ1-1, with a possible D match to TRBD1 (5 bases). Germline CDR1 reads LGHDT; CDR2 reads YNNKEL (reference sequence). The CDR3 covers 15 residues. V was pared by 0 bases and J by 1 base, with 9 bases between. The CDR3 bases are TGTGCCAGCAGCCAAGATCTTGGGGCGAACACTGAAGCTTTCTTT. Translation: CASSQDLGANTEAFF.

The chain couples TRBV19 to TRBJ1-5; TRBD1 agrees at 7 bases. The CDR3 runs 13 residues. The germline CDR1 and CDR2 sequences are LNHDA and SQIVND (reference sequence). Trimming removed 4 bases from V and 6 bases from J; junction bases left unmatched: 3. CDR3 coding DNA: TGTGCCAGTAGTACCGACAGGGCTCAGCCCCAGCATTTT. This encodes CASSTDRAQPQHF.

The chain joins TRBV6-2 or TRBV6-3 to TRBJ2-2; unclear D gene. The V end was cut by 2 bases, the J end by 9 bases, with 10 bases between. CDR3 length: 13 amino acids. The germline CDR1 and CDR2 sequences are MNHEY and SVGEGT. CDR3 in DNA: TGTGCCAGCAGTTACGCTAAGCCTTGGGAGCTGTTTTTT. This translates into CASSYAKPWELFF.

This clone has only a few counts. The chain carries TRBV5-6 and TRBJ2-1; 7 nucleotides line up with TRBD2. Germline trimming cut 3 bases from V and 4 bases from J; bases unmatched to any gene: 4. Per the germline V gene, CDR1 is SGHDT and CDR2 is YYEEEE. The CDR3 consists of 14 residues. CDR3 DNA sequence: TGTGCCAGCAGCTCGGGACTACTTTACAATGAGCAGTTCTTC. It codes for CASSSGLLYNEQFF.

This clone has just a few counts. CDR3 in amino acids: CASSHPADRVAYEQYF. The CDR3 DNA sequence: TGTGCCAGTAGCCACCCCGCGGACAGGGTTGCCTACGAGCAGTACTTC. This chain connects TRBV19 to TRBJ2-7; 8 bases align to TRBD1. There are 16 residues in the CDR3. V lost 6 bases to trimming and J lost 2 bases; unmatched junction nucleotides: 12. The germline gives CDR1 LNHDA, CDR2 SQIVND (reference sequence). Combining the CDR3 with reference TRBV19 and TRBJ2-7 gives the whole variable domain DGGITQSPKYLFRKEGQNVTLSCEQNLNHDAMYWYRQDPGQGLRLIYYSQIVNDFQKGDIAEGYSVSREKKESFPLTVTSAQKNPTAFYLCASSHPADRVAYEQYFGPGTRLTVT.

This chain links TRBV4-1 with TRBJ2-5; D is perhaps TRBD1 (6 bases). CDR3 length: 16 residues. V lost 1 base to trimming and J lost 5 bases, with 17 bases between them. Looked up from germline, CDR1 is MGHRA and CDR2 is YSYEKL. The CDR3: CASSQVTGRVKETQYF. The DNA for the CDR3 is TGCGCCAGCAGCCAAGTTACAGGGCGCGTCAAGGAGACCCAGTACTTC.

The chain combines TRBV3-1 (or the pseudogene TRBV3-2) with TRBJ1-1; TRBD1 is a possible D gene (6 bases). Germline CDR1 LGHDT, CDR2 YNNKEL (reference sequence). The ends were cut back, 7 bases at V and 1 base at J, with 13 bases in the middle. CDR3 length: 14 residues. For the CDR3, the DNA is TGTGCCAGCAATCCCGGACAGACGAACACTGAAGCTTTCTTT. Residues: CASNPGQTNTEAFF.

The chain has TRBV11-1 and TRBJ2-1; possible D gene TRBD1, 6 bases. Per germline, CDR1 SGHAT and CDR2 FQDESV (reference sequence). V was shortened by 1 base and J by 2 bases, with 9 bases between the two germline ends. The CDR3 contains 15 residues. The CDR3 DNA reads as TGTGCCAGCAGCTTAGAACAGGGAACCTACAATGAGCAGTTCTTC. Translation gives CASSLEQGTYNEQFF.

J is TRBJ2-5 and V is TRBV12-3 or TRBV12-4; D remains ambiguous. The V and J ends lost 5 bases and 5 bases respectively, with 9 bases between them. This CDR3 is 12 amino acids long. The CDR3 protein is CASSPARETQYF. CDR3 DNA: TGTGCCAGCAGTCCCGCTAGGGAGACCCAGTACTTC.

The chain is built from TRBV21-1 and TRBJ2-3; the DNA was not used to check the table's D call, TRBD1. TRBV21-1 is recorded as a pseudogene. The CDR3 has 17 residues. The CDR3 coding sequence is TGTGCCAGCAGCATAAAAACCCCGGGACAGAGCACAGATACGCAGTATTTT. It yields the protein CASSIKTPGQSTDTQYF.